These 27 T cell receptor beta chains originate from one sample sequenced in a study of post-analysis software for immune sequencing data. Study-wide results and caveats: Controls showed lower frequencies than patients for five TRBV segments, and TRBV5-6, TRBV5-1 and TRBV20-1 were among these.

No antigens are known for them. Built from TCR beta cDNA, the libraries had unique molecular identifiers in them. TCRdb redid the calling of the PCR reads with MiXCR, one entry per CDR3 protein. This repertoire shows about 460,000 distinct CDR3 sequences, around 40% found once; its top ten account for 9% to 13%. Sequencing was carried out using blood. These receptors originate from a girl aged 5-17 years with multiple sclerosis.

Of note for this clonotype: A junction end diverges from the germline sequence, so it may reflect a read error. The chain carries TRBV7-8 and TRBJ2-4; 8 bases are a match to TRBD1. The closer fit of TRBJ2-7 to the DNA end suggests the J call may be wrong. In germline, CDR1 is SGHVS, CDR2 FQNEAQ. This CDR3 contains 14 residues. The CDR3 sequence: CACSFGQGTSEQYF. CDR3 nucleotides: TGTGCCTGCAGCTTCGGACAGGGTACGTCCGAGCAGTACTTC.

The chain joins TRBV6-5 to TRBJ2-5, with D perhaps assigned TRBD1 or TRBD2 (5 bases each). The end of the DNA is better explained by TRBJ2-7, so the J call may be wrong. This CDR3 has 13 amino acids. Germline assignment: CDR1 MNHEY and CDR2 SVGAGI. CDR3 DNA: TGTGCCAGCAGACCGGGACCCGACTACGAGCAGTACTTC. Translated: CASRPGPDYEQYF.

This chain joins TRBV19 and TRBJ1-6; D is undetermined. The CDR3 is 14 amino acids. From germline, CDR1 is LNHDA and CDR2 SQIVND (reference sequence). Trimming cost V 0 bases and J 8 bases, with 8 bases left between them. In DNA, the CDR3 is TGTGCCAGTAGTATAGACGGCGCGGATTCACCCCTCCACTTT. This translates into CASSIDGADSPLHF.

This clonotype occurred a few times. The chain has TRBV29-1 and TRBJ2-4; D gene unclear. Trimming took off 4 bases at V and 3 bases at J, with 10 bases between the two ends. CDR3 size: 13 residues. CDR1 and CDR2 (germline): SQVTM, ANQGSEA. CDR3 amino acids: CSVAPALKNIQYF. Here the CDR3 DNA reads TGCAGCGTTGCCCCAGCCCTCAAAAACATTCAGTACTTC.

The chain carries TRBV5-1 and TRBJ2-1, with 7 bases identical to TRBD2. V gave up 5 bases and J gave up 0 bases; unmatched junction bases: 5. CDR1 and CDR2 from the germline V gene are SGHRS and YFSETQ. The CDR3 sequence is 15 residues long. The CDR3 sequence is CASRFRTSSYNEQFF. The CDR3 DNA reads TGCGCCAGCAGGTTCCGGACTAGCTCCTACAATGAGCAGTTCTTC.

This rearrangement joins TRBV6-2 or TRBV6-3 to TRBJ2-1; 12 positions agree with TRBD1. This CDR3 region has 16 residues. The V gene end was trimmed by 2 bases and the J gene end by 9 bases; junction bases not matched to a gene: 8. Germline CDR1 MNHEY, CDR2 SVGEGT. The CDR3 here is CASSYGGTGGVGEQFF. The CDR3 DNA reads as TGTGCCAGCAGTTACGGCGGGACAGGGGGCGTCGGTGAGCAGTTCTTC.

This clonotype showed up just once. The junction shows a germline mismatch at one end, possibly a read error. The V and J genes are TRBV5-1 and TRBJ2-7; D gene ambiguous. Germline CDR1 SGHRS, CDR2 YFSETQ. The CDR3 extends over 12 amino acids. Here the CDR3 reads CASSRKDREQYF. The CDR3 DNA reads TGTGCCAGCAGCCGGAAGGATCGCGAGCAGTACTTC.

The rearrangement links TRBV29-1 to TRBJ2-1, with D perhaps being TRBD1 or TRBD2 (6 bases each). The DNA end favors TRBJ2-7, so the J call may be wrong. The germline V gene has CDR1 SQVTM and CDR2 ANQGSEA. The CDR3 has 12 residues. For the CDR3, the DNA is TGCAGCTGTTGGAGGGGGGTCAATGAGCAGTACTTC. Amino acid sequence: CSCWRGVNEQYF.

The rearrangement uses TRBV4-1 and TRBJ2-5; D gene uncertain. Germline CDR1 MGHRA, CDR2 YSYEKL. There are 12 residues in the CDR3. Deletions cut 3 bases from V and 3 bases from J, with 5 bases between. Written as DNA, the CDR3 is TGCGCCAGCAGCCACCTGAAAGAGACCCAGTACTTC. Protein sequence: CASSHLKETQYF.

In its sample, this clonotype was seen many times. The V and J genes are TRBV28 and TRBJ2-5; no clear D. Germline assignment: CDR1 MDHEN and CDR2 SYDVKM. This CDR3 region has 12 residues. The V gene lost 1 base and the J gene lost 5 bases, with 5 bases spanning the gap. This chain's CDR3 is CASSLLSETQYF. Written as DNA, the CDR3 is TGTGCCAGCAGTTTATTATCGGAGACCCAGTACTTC.

The chain joins TRBV12-3 or TRBV12-4 to TRBJ2-4; D is ambiguous. V was shortened by 5 bases and J by 1 base, with 9 bases between the two germline ends. This CDR3 contains 14 residues. CDR3 DNA sequence: TGTGCCAGCAGTACCCGCAGGGCCAAAAACATTCAGTACTTC. This gives the protein CASSTRRAKNIQYF.

This clonotype was observed a handful of times. The chain is built from TRBV15 and TRBJ1-1; 9 nucleotides line up with TRBD1. CDR3 length: 14 residues. The germline CDR1 and CDR2 sequences are LNHNV and YYDKDF (reference sequence). Germline trimming cut 4 bases from V and 7 bases from J; bases unmatched to any gene: 7. The CDR3 bases are TGTGCCACCAGCACCAGGACAGGGGCTTTTGAAGCTTTCTTT. It specifies CATSTRTGAFEAFF.

The chain is built from TRBV6-2 or TRBV6-3 and TRBJ1-2, with a possible D match to TRBD1 (6 bases). CDR3 size: 17 residues. Germline V gene lookup returns CDR1 MNHEY and CDR2 SVGEGT. The ends were cut back, 5 bases at V and 7 bases at J, with 26 bases in the middle. CDR3 sequence (DNA): TGTGCCAGCAGTGACCACCCCGGACAGCGAATTATTCTTGGCTACACCTTC. This codes for CASSDHPGQRIILGYTF.

V is TRBV5-4 and J is TRBJ2-3, with TRBD2 identical over 8 bases. Germline CDR1 reads SGHNT; CDR2 reads YYREEE (reference sequence). This CDR3 comprises 15 residues. The junction had 6 bases not matched to a gene; V was cut back by 3 bases and J by 3 bases. CDR3 loop: CASSSGTSRTDTQYF. In DNA form, the CDR3 reads TGTGCCAGCAGCTCCGGGACTAGTCGTACAGATACGCAGTATTTT.

The chain joins TRBV12-5 to TRBJ1-1; D gene ambiguous. Trimming removed 6 bases at V and 0 bases at J, with 14 bases between. Germline V gives CDR1 LGHNT, CDR2 FRNRAP. The CDR3 runs to 15 residues. Here the CDR3 reads CASGLDLFMNTEAFF. CDR3 DNA: TGTGCTAGTGGCCTAGATTTATTCATGAACACTGAAGCTTTCTTT.

The sample holds one count of this clonotype. The genes are TRBV29-1 and TRBJ2-5, with 7 nucleotides matching TRBD2. The CDR3 totals 14 residues. The germline V gene has CDR1 SQVTM and CDR2 ANQGSEA. Losses at the gene ends were 8 bases for V and 1 base for J; bases not matched to a gene: 10. The CDR3 sequence: CSLAWSGAQETQYF. CDR3 nucleotide sequence: TGCAGCCTAGCCTGGAGCGGGGCCCAAGAGACCCAGTACTTC.

The gene calls are TRBV20-1 and TRBJ2-7; 10 bases agree with TRBD2. The CDR3 consists of 13 residues. Losses at the gene ends were 7 bases for V and 5 bases for J; bases not matched to a gene: 8. Germline CDR1 and CDR2: DFQATT and SNEGSKA (reference sequence). The DNA of the CDR3 is TGCAGTGAGAACGCCGGGACTAGCGACGAGCAGTACTTC. Translating it yields CSENAGTSDEQYF.

A few counts support this clonotype. The V gene is TRBV4-2, the J gene TRBJ1-1; perhaps TRBD1 as D (5 bases). The V gene lost 8 bases and the J gene lost 6 bases, with 16 bases spanning the gap. The germline V gene has CDR1 LGHNA and CDR2 YNFKEQ. The CDR3 totals 13 residues. The CDR3 protein is CASARSRDSEAFF. CDR3 sequence (DNA): TGTGCCAGCGCGCGGTCCAGGGACTCTGAAGCTTTCTTT.

This clonotype was observed a few times. The genes are TRBV28 and TRBJ2-7, with a possible D match to TRBD1 (6 bases). Trimming removed 3 bases from V and 3 bases from J, with 12 bases in between. The length of the CDR3 is 14 residues. From germline, CDR1 is MDHEN and CDR2 SYDVKM. The CDR3 here is CASSFGQKYYEQYF. The CDR3 DNA follows: TGTGCCAGCAGTTTTGGACAGAAGTACTACGAGCAGTACTTC.

There are many counts of this clonotype. V and J are TRBV6-6 and TRBJ2-3; 7 nucleotides align to TRBD2. V dropped 2 bases and J dropped 3; count of bases not matched to a gene: 2. CDR3 length: 14 residues. CDR1 and CDR2 (germline): MNHNY, SVGAGI (reference sequence). This chain's CDR3 is CASSYGRATDTQYF. In DNA form, the CDR3 reads TGTGCCAGCAGTTACGGGAGGGCTACAGATACGCAGTATTTT.

This clonotype occurred a few times. V and J are TRBV27 and TRBJ2-1; 7 nucleotides align to TRBD2. This CDR3 has 14 amino acids. The germline V gene has CDR1 MNHEY and CDR2 SMNVEV (reference sequence). The V segment lost 6 bases and the J segment 7 bases; nucleotides outside the gene matches: 9. CDR3 sequence: CASSPPGLLNEQFF. The CDR3 nucleotides read TGTGCCAGCAGCCCACCGGGACTACTGAATGAGCAGTTCTTC.

This clonotype was counted once. The rearrangement joins TRBV12-3 or TRBV12-4 to TRBJ1-2, with D perhaps matching TRBD1 (5 bases). The germline V and J ends were trimmed by 7 bases and 13 bases, with 25 bases remaining between them. The CDR3 totals 14 residues. In DNA form, the CDR3 reads TGTGCCAGCAATCTCCTAGGGGCAGGTTATATCCTCACCTTC. This gives the protein CASNLLGAGYILTF.

The J gene is TRBJ2-5, the V gene TRBV6-2 or TRBV6-3; a weak D match, TRBD1 (6 bases). There are 14 residues in the CDR3. The germline gives CDR1 MNHEY, CDR2 SVGEGT. The V end lost 8 bases, the J end lost 0 bases, and 13 bases lay between the germline ends. As DNA, the CDR3 is TGTGCCAGCGATGCAGGGGCGGACCAAGAGACCCAGTACTTC. The encoded protein is CASDAGADQETQYF.

The genes are TRBV20-1 and TRBJ2-5, with 7 bases aligning to TRBD2. CDR3 length: 15 amino acids. Germline V CDR1 and CDR2: DFQATT, SNEGSKA (reference sequence). Trimming took 0 bases from V and 2 from J; bases not matched to a gene: 6. The CDR3 DNA is TGCAGTGCTAGAGATCCGCGGGGGAGGCAAGAGACCCAGTACTTC. Translation: CSARDPRGRQETQYF.

The chain combines TRBV7-9 with TRBJ2-7, with D perhaps matching TRBD1 (6 bases). The CDR3 contains 15 residues. From germline, CDR1 is SEHNR and CDR2 FQNEAQ (reference sequence). Trimming took 4 bases from V and 4 from J, leaving 17 bases between them. CDR3 in amino acids: CASSSPGELHYEQYF. CDR3 nucleotide sequence: TGTGCCAGCAGCTCCCCAGGGGAATTACATTACGAGCAGTACTTC.

This clonotype is a singleton in its sample. This chain uses TRBV18 with TRBJ2-1; no definite D call. The CDR3 loop spans 16 amino acids. Germline loops: CDR1 KGHSH, CDR2 LQKENI. V lost 6 bases to trimming and J lost 0 bases, with 15 bases between them. This CDR3 is CASSTTTGYSYNEQFF. The CDR3 DNA reads TGTGCCAGCTCGACGACGACGGGCTACTCCTACAATGAGCAGTTCTTC.

A few counts support this clonotype. Written as DNA, the CDR3 is TGCAGCGTTGACCAGGGGTCCAACTATGGCTACACCTTC. Translating it yields CSVDQGSNYGYTF. This rearrangement joins TRBV29-1 to TRBJ1-2; D might be TRBD1 (6 bases). V was pared by 3 bases and J by 2 bases, with 10 bases between. This CDR3 is 13 amino acids long. CDR1 and CDR2 from the germline V gene are SQVTM and ANQGSEA.